The clone carrying this T cell receptor (beta chain) was counted between two and nine times. Its specificity is not known. The germline gives CDR1 MDHEN, CDR2 SYDVKM. Trimming took off 4 bases at V and 6 bases at J, with 13 bases between the two ends. This CDR3 comprises 14 residues. These data come from a study of beta chain features in type 1 diabetes. Study results and caveats: Moderate yet significant TCRB CDR3 shortening was seen in Type 1 diabetes patients in all four CD4+ subsets.

The entirety of the isolated RNA underwent reverse transcription, so expressed TCRB transcripts were sequenced. The assay was immunoSEQ multiplex PCR, and TCRdb's table has in-frame clones only and misses some. The sample has hundreds of thousands of clones, over 10% seen once. The gene calls are TRBV28 and TRBJ2-1, with D possibly being TRBD2 (6 bases). The sequence was obtained from a young woman with type 1 diabetes. Sequencing input: naive CD4+ T cells from blood. The CDR3 sequence: CASSSSLGGNEQFF. CDR3 DNA sequence: TGTGCCAGCAGTTCCTCCTTGGGGGGCAATGAGCAGTTCTTC.